The entry that follows covers one TCR beta chain sequence. Its antigen remains unidentified. Together with a sample-barcoded 5' primer, a J-beta primer mix was included in a second PCR lasting about 7 to 12 cycles. TCRdb passed the 5' RACE reads through MiXCR, listing each CDR3 protein once. Among some 1.5 million distinct CDR3 sequences listed, 35% to 45% were seen once. The sample is drawn from a study of blood T cells in healthy people across ages. Study results and caveats: Long-lived donors exceeded aged donors in naive CD4+ cells and diversity.

V dropped 0 bases and J dropped 5 bases, with 12 bases sitting between them. CDR1 and CDR2 from the germline V gene are LGHNA and YSLEER. CDR3 size: 15 residues. This receptor was taken from a woman between 18 and 30 years old in good health. The chain employs TRBV4-3 and TRBJ2-3; perhaps TRBD2 as D (6 bases). Sequenced sample: blood. CDR3 amino acids: CASSQDTLAIDTQYF. CDR3 DNA: TGCGCCAGCAGCCAAGATACCCTAGCGATAGATACGCAGTATTTT.